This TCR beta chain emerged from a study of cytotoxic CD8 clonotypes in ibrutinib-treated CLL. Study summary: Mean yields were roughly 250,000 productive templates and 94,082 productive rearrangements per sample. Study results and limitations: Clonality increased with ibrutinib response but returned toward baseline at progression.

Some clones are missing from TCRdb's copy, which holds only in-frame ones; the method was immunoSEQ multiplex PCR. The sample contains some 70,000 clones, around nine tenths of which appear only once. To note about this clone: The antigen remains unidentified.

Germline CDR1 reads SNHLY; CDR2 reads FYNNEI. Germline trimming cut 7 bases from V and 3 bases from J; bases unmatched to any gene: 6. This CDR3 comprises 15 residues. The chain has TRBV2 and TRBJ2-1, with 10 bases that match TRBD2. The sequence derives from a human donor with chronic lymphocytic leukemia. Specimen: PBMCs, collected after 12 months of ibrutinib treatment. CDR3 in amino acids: CASIPGTSDYNEQFF. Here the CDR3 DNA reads TGTGCCAGCATACCCGGGACTAGCGACTACAATGAGCAGTTCTTC.